This T cell receptor beta chain was recovered during a study of cytomegalovirus exposure and HLA in healthy donors. Study results and caveats: Cytomegalovirus status was reportedly diagnosed by the classifier with high specificity and sensitivity. Later on, an analysis showed TCR association rates differing by HLA locus, with DRB1 the most and HLA-C the fewest. TCR sequences were mostly rare, though some public TCRs occurred in many donors.

With 60 Vbeta and 13 Jbeta primers, the PCR was carried out. TCRdb keeps only in-frame clones here, not all; method: immunoSEQ multiplex PCR. The sample has about 140,000 clones, approximately 84% seen once. To note about this clone: Its target is not known. The sample has other DNA sequences that encode this CDR3 too.

This CDR3 is built from 13 residues. The germline V gene has CDR1 MNHEY and CDR2 SMNVEV (reference sequence). The V gene lost 5 bases and the J gene lost 2 bases, with 9 bases spanning the gap. This TCR was recovered from a woman aged 55-70 years in good health and CMV-seropositive. The chain has TRBV27 and TRBJ1-1, with D uncertain. The sequenced sample was PBMCs. The DNA for the CDR3 is TGTGCCAGCAGTCGTACATACAACACTGAAGCTTTCTTT. Translation: CASSRTYNTEAFF.